The 20 T cell receptor beta chains below were found in one sample sequenced in a study of T cells after yellow fever vaccination. TCRdb ran MiXCR on the 5' RACE reads and lists one entry per CDR3 protein. Altogether tens of thousands of distinct CDR3 sequences are present, about 7.7% being singletons, with the ten largest covering roughly two fifths. Source: CD8+ T cells sorted from PBMCs, taken on the day of the yellow fever booster vaccination. Source of these receptors: a man aged 25-40 years who received the YFV17D yellow fever vaccine.

This clonotype came up many times. CDR3 in DNA: TGTGCCAGCAGTCCTGAGACCGGGGAGCTGTTTTTT. It yields the protein CASSPETGELFF. The chain couples TRBV11-2 to TRBJ2-2; unclear D gene. This CDR3 is built from 12 residues. The V gene's germline CDR1 is SGHAT and CDR2 FQNNGV. V was clipped by 6 bases and J by 5 bases, with 7 bases between them.

The sample holds many counts of this clonotype. The J gene is TRBJ2-1, the V gene TRBV6-2 or TRBV6-3, with 13 bases that match TRBD2. This CDR3 is 15 amino acids long. V lost 6 bases and J lost 5; bases outside the gene matches: 4. Germline assignment: CDR1 MNHEY and CDR2 SVGEGT. The CDR3 DNA follows: TGTGCCAGCAGCCCGGGACTAGCGGGACACAATGAGCAGTTCTTC. Protein: CASSPGLAGHNEQFF.

The chain recombines TRBV2 with TRBJ1-1; D is unclear. The CDR3 is made up of 15 amino acids. In germline, CDR1 is SNHLY, CDR2 FYNNEI. V dropped 4 bases and J dropped 0 bases, with 12 bases sitting between them. CDR3: CASSGGELMNTEAFF. In nucleotides, the CDR3 is TGTGCCAGCAGTGGAGGAGAACTCATGAACACTGAAGCTTTCTTT. Combining the CDR3 with reference TRBV2 and TRBJ1-1 gives the whole variable domain EPEVTQTPSHQVTQMGQEVILRCVPISNHLYFYWYRQILGQKVEFLVSFYNNEISEKSEIFDDQFSVERPDGSNFTLKIRSTKLEDSAMYFCASSGGELMNTEAFFGQGTRLTVV.

This clonotype has a handful of counts. CDR3 sequence reads: CASSLAGLLSYEQYF. The CDR3 DNA sequence: TGCGCCAGCAGCTTGGCCGGACTATTATCCTACGAGCAGTACTTC. The chain has TRBV5-1 and TRBJ2-7; tentative D call: TRBD2 (6 bases). The germline V gene encodes CDR1 SGHRS and CDR2 YFSETQ. The V end lost 0 bases, the J end lost 1 base, and 11 bases lay between the germline ends. CDR3 length: 15 amino acids.

This clonotype was picked up a small number of times. The J gene is TRBJ2-5, the V gene TRBV7-8, with D hard to call. The V gene's germline CDR1 is SGHVS and CDR2 FQNEAQ. The CDR3 covers 13 residues. Trimming shortened V by 1 base and J by 4 bases, and 7 bases separated the two germline ends. In DNA, the CDR3 is TGTGCCAGCAGCTTAGTTACTGGAGAGACCCAGTACTTC. This translates into CASSLVTGETQYF.

This clonotype came up many times. The V gene is TRBV4-1, the J gene TRBJ2-5, with 10 bases lining up with TRBD2. Losses at the gene ends were 1 base for V and 0 bases for J; bases not matched to a gene: 5. Germline V gene lookup returns CDR1 MGHRA and CDR2 YSYEKL. The CDR3 runs 17 residues. CDR3 amino acids: CASSQGTSGVYQETQYF. The CDR3 nucleotides read TGCGCCAGCAGCCAAGGGACTAGCGGCGTATACCAAGAGACCCAGTACTTC.

This clonotype has at least ten counts. The chain uses TRBV4-1 and TRBJ2-3, with a tentative D call TRBD1 (7 bases). The germline V and J ends were trimmed by 7 bases and 4 bases, with 24 bases remaining between them. The CDR3 runs to 17 residues. Germline V gives CDR1 MGHRA, CDR2 YSYEKL. CDR3 sequence reads: CASTILPNRGGADTQYF. DNA of the CDR3: TGCGCCAGCACCATTCTCCCCAACAGGGGAGGCGCAGATACGCAGTATTTT.

The rearrangement links TRBV14 to TRBJ1-2, with unresolved D. The CDR3 sequence is 13 residues long. The V end lost 1 base, the J end lost 8 bases, and 11 bases lay between the germline ends. The germline gives CDR1 SGHDN, CDR2 FVKESK. The CDR3 region has the DNA TGTGCCAGCAGCCAAGTGAGTGGATACGGCTACACCTTC. It is translated as CASSQVSGYGYTF. Full variable domain (outside the CDR3, taken from reference TRBV14 and TRBJ1-2): EAGVTQFPSHSVIEKGQTVTLRCDPISGHDNLYWYRRVMGKEIKFLLHFVKESKQDESGMPNNRFLAERTGGTYSTLKVQPAELEDSGVYFCASSQVSGYGYTFGSGTRLTVV.

Concerning this clonotype: Given a much more abundant clone one base away, this may be a read error. This chain uses TRBV5-1 with TRBJ2-3; 8 positions match TRBD1. V shed 0 bases and J 6 bases; nucleotides not matched to a gene: 6. Germline lookup yields CDR1 SGHRS and CDR2 YFSETQ. The CDR3 is 15 residues long. CDR3 sequence (DNA): TGCGCCAGCAGCTTGGGGGGCAGGGGGCAGGATACGCAGTATTTT. It codes for CASSLGGRGQDTQYF.

The chain links TRBV6-1 to TRBJ2-1; D gene unclear. This CDR3 region has 14 residues. Trimming removed 3 bases at V and 0 bases at J, with 6 bases between. CDR1 and CDR2 from the germline V gene are MNHNS and SASEGT. CDR3: CASSDKSSYNEQFF. CDR3 DNA: TGTGCCAGCAGTGACAAGAGCTCCTACAATGAGCAGTTCTTC.

This clonotype showed up just a few times. The DNA for the CDR3 is TGTGCCAGCAGTTTCCCAGGGAACTTTGAGCAGTTCTTC. Amino acids: CASSFPGNFEQFF. The gene calls are TRBV27 and TRBJ2-1, with D tentatively TRBD1 (5 bases). Trimming stripped 3 bases from V and 9 bases from J, with 12 bases between. Germline V gene sequence: CDR1 MNHEY, CDR2 SMNVEV (reference sequence). CDR3 length: 13 amino acids.

This clonotype appeared a few times. The V gene is TRBV12-3 or TRBV12-4, the J gene TRBJ2-7; D is unresolved. V was clipped by 6 bases and J by 2 bases, with 14 bases between them. CDR3 length: 14 amino acids. In DNA form, the CDR3 reads TGTGCCAGCAGCCCGGGCGCTGGCGCCTACGAGCAGTACTTC. Translated, it gives CASSPGAGAYEQYF.

Points on this clonotype: Being one base from a much bigger clone, this may be a read error. This chain connects TRBV6-1 to TRBJ2-7; possibly TRBD1 for D (6 bases). The V end was cut by 5 bases, the J end by 0 bases, with 8 bases between. Germline values: CDR1 MNHNS, CDR2 SASEGT. The CDR3 is made up of 13 amino acids. DNA for the CDR3: TGTGCCAGCAGTCGGGACACCTCCTACGAGCAGTACTTC. As protein: CASSRDTSYEQYF.

V gene TRBV29-1 combines with J gene TRBJ2-1; 10 bases are a match to TRBD2. V trimming: 0 bases; J trimming: 0 bases; junction bases outside the gene matches: 5. CDR1 and CDR2 (germline): SQVTM, ANQGSEA. The CDR3 extends over 17 amino acids. The CDR3 spells CSVEDPKREGSYNEQFF. The CDR3 DNA reads as TGCAGCGTTGAAGATCCCAAGCGGGAGGGCTCCTACAATGAGCAGTTCTTC.

This chain links TRBV4-3 with TRBJ2-1, with D perhaps TRBD1 or TRBD2 (6 bases each). Germline lookup yields CDR1 LGHNA and CDR2 YSLEER. The CDR3 covers 15 residues. V was clipped by 4 bases and J by 4 bases, with 14 bases between them. This chain's CDR3 is CASSPDGGAYNEQFF. The CDR3 DNA is TGCGCCAGCAGCCCTGACGGGGGCGCATACAATGAGCAGTTCTTC.

J is TRBJ2-7 and V is TRBV4-1; unclear D gene. The CDR3 consists of 16 residues. Deletions cut 0 bases from V and 0 bases from J, with 12 bases between. Germline CDR1 is MGHRA and CDR2 is YSYEKL. The CDR3 DNA reads TGCGCCAGCAGCCAAGATGGCGGATTCCCCTCCTACGAGCAGTACTTC. It yields the protein CASSQDGGFPSYEQYF.

In its sample, this clonotype was seen many times. V and J are TRBV7-9 and TRBJ2-7; 8 nucleotides line up with TRBD2. The CDR3 is made up of 12 amino acids. With 3 bases clipped from V and 5 bases from J, the junction kept 0 bases outside the gene matches. The germline V gene encodes CDR1 SEHNR and CDR2 FQNEAQ (reference sequence). The CDR3 bases are TGTGCCAGCAGCTTGACTAGCGACGAGCAGTACTTC. Its translation: CASSLTSDEQYF.

This rearrangement joins TRBV7-2 to TRBJ2-5; perhaps TRBD2 as D (5 bases). There are 15 residues in the CDR3. Trimming stripped 1 base from V and 2 bases from J, with 11 bases between. The germline gives CDR1 SGHTA, CDR2 FQGNSA. The CDR3 here is CASSLVAWRQETQYF. DNA of the CDR3: TGTGCCAGCAGCTTAGTAGCATGGAGGCAAGAGACCCAGTACTTC.

This clonotype has just a few counts. This may be a read error, as it is one base from a much larger clone. This chain connects TRBV6-5 to TRBJ2-3; D perhaps matches TRBD1 (6 bases). Germline lookup yields CDR1 MNHEY and CDR2 SVGAGI. The CDR3 is made up of 15 amino acids. The germline V and J ends were trimmed by 0 bases and 2 bases, with 9 bases remaining between them. The CDR3 reads CASSYSEGDTDTQYF. In DNA form, the CDR3 reads TGTGCCAGCAGTTACTCAGAGGGGGACACAGATACGCAGTATTTT.

This clonotype came up many times. The chain couples TRBV7-6 to TRBJ2-3; 14 bases are shared with TRBD2. From germline, CDR1 is SGHVS and CDR2 FNYEAQ. CDR3 length equals 21 residues. The trim removed 5 bases at V and 0 bases at J, leaving 16 bases unmatched. Written as DNA, the CDR3 is TGTGCCAGCAGCCAAGGGACTAGCGGGAGTCTGCCATCCCTTAGCACAGATACGCAGTATTTT. This sequence encodes CASSQGTSGSLPSLSTDTQYF.